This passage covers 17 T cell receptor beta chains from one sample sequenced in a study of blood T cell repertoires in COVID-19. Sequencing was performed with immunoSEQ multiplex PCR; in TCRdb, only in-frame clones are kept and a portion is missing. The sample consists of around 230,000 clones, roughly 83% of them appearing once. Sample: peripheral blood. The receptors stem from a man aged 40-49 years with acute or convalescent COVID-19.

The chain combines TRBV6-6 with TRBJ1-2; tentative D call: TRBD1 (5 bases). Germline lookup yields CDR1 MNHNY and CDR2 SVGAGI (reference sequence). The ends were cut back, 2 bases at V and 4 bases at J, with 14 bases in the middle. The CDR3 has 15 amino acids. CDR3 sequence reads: CASSYTPDNAYGYTF. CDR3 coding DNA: TGTGCCAGCAGTTACACTCCGGACAACGCCTATGGCTACACCTTC.

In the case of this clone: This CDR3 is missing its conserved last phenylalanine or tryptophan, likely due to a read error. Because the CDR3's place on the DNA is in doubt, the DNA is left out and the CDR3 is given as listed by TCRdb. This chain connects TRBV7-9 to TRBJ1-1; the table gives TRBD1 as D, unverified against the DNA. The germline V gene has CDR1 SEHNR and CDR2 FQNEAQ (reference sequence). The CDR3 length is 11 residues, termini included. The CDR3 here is CASSFDGTGFV.

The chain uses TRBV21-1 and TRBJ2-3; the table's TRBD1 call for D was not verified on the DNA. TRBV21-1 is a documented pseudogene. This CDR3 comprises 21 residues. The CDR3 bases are TGTGCCAGCAGCAAAGTCTGGGGCAGACAAGGATCATTCTGGGGCCCAGATACGCAGTATTTT. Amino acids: CASSKVWGRQGSFWGPDTQYF.

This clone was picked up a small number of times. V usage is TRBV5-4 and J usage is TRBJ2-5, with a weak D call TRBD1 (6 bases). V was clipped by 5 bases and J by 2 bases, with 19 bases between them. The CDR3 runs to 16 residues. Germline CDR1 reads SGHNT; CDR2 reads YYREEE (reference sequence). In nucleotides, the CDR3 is TGTGCCAGCAGTACCTTGGAGCAGGGGATACAAGAGACCCAGTACTTC. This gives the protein CASSTLEQGIQETQYF.

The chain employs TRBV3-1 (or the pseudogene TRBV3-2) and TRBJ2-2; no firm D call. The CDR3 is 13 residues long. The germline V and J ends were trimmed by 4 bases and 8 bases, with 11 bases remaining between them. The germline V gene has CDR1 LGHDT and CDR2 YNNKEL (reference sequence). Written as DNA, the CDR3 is TGTGCCAGCAGCCGAATCAGATTAGGGGAGCTGTTTTTT. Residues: CASSRIRLGELFF.

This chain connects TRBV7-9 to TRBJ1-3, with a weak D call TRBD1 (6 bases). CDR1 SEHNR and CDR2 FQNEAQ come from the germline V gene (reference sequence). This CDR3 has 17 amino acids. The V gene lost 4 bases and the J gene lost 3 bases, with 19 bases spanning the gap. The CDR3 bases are TGTGCCAGCAGCTCAACAGGGAACCCCCTACGTGGAAACACCATATATTTT. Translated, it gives CASSSTGNPLRGNTIYF.

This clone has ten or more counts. The CDR3: CASSSGLANFRAGELFF. CDR3 sequence (DNA): TGTGCCAGCAGCTCGGGACTAGCAAATTTCCGGGCCGGGGAGCTGTTTTTT. V gene TRBV7-8 combines with J gene TRBJ2-2; 9 bases line up with TRBD2. Germline CDR1 and CDR2: SGHVS and FQNEAQ. V dropped 4 bases and J dropped 6; count of bases not matched to a gene: 12. The CDR3 contains 17 residues.

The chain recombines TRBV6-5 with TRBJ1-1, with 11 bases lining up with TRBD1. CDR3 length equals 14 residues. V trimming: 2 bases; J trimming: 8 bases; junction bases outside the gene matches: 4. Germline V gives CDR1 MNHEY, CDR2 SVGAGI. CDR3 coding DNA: TGTGCCAGCAGTTACGACGGACAGGGGGCGGAAGCTTTCTTT. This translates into CASSYDGQGAEAFF.

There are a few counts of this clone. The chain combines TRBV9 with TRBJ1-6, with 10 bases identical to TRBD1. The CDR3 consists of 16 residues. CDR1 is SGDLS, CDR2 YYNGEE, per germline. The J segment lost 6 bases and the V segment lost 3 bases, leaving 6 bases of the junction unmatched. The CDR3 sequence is CASSAKGTGANSPLHF. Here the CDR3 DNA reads TGTGCCAGCAGCGCGAAGGGGACAGGGGCTAATTCACCCCTCCACTTT.

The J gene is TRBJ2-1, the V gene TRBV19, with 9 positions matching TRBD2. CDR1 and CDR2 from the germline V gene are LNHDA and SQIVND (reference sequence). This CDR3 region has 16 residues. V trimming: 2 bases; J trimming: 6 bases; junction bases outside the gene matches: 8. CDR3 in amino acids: CASSISGGNILNEQFF. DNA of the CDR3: TGTGCCAGTAGTATAAGCGGGGGGAACATACTCAATGAGCAGTTCTTC. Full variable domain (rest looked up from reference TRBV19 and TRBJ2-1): DGGITQSPKYLFRKEGQNVTLSCEQNLNHDAMYWYRQDPGQGLRLIYYSQIVNDFQKGDIAEGYSVSREKKESFPLTVTSAQKNPTAFYLCASSISGGNILNEQFFGPGTRLTVL.

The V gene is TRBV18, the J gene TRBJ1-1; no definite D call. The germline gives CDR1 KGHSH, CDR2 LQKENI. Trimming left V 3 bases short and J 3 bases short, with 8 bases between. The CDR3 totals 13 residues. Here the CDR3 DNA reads TGTGCCAGCTCACCCGACTTCTACACTGAAGCTTTCTTT. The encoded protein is CASSPDFYTEAFF.

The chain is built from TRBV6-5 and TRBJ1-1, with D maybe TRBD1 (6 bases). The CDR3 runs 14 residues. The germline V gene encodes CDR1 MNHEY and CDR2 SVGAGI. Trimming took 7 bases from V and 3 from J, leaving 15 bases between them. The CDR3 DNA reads TGTGCCAGCACCTCTTCGGACAGATACACTGAAGCTTTCTTT. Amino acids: CASTSSDRYTEAFF.

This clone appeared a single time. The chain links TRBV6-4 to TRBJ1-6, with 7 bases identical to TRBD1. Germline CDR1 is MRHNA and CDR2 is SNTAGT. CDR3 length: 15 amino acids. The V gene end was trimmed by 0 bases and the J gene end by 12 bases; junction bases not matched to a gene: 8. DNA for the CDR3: TGTGCCAGCAGTGACTCGGGACAGCCCTTAGGACCCCTCCACTTT. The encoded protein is CASSDSGQPLGPLHF.

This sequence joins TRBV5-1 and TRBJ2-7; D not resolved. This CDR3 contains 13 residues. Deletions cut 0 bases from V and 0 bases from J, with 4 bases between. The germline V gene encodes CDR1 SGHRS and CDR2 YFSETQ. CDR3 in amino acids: CASSLASSYEQYF. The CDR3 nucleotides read TGCGCCAGCAGCTTGGCCAGCTCCTACGAGCAGTACTTC. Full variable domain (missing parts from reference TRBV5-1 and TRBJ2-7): KAGVTQTPRYLIKTRGQQVTLSCSPISGHRSVSWYQQTPGQGLQFLFEYFSETQRNKGNFPGRFSGRQFSNSRSEMNVSTLELGDSALYLCASSLASSYEQYFGPGTRLTVT.

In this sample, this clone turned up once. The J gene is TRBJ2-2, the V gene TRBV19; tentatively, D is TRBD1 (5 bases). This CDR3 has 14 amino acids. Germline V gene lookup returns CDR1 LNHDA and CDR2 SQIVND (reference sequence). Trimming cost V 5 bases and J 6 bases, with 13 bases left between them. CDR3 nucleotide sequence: TGTGCCAGTAGTCTTCAGGGTATAGCCGGGGAGCTGTTTTTT. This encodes CASSLQGIAGELFF.

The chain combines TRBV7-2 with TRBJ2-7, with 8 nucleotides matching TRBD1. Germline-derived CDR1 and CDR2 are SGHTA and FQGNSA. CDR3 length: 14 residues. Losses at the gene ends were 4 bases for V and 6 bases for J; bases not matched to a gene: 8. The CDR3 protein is CASSSWTGKGEQYF. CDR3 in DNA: TGTGCCAGCAGCTCCTGGACAGGGAAGGGCGAGCAGTACTTC.

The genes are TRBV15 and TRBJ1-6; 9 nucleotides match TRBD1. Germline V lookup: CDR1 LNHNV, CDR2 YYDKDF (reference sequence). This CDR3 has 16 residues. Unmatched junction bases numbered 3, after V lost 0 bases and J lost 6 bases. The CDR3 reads CATSRDPDRGNSPLHF. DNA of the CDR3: TGTGCCACCAGCAGAGATCCGGACAGGGGTAATTCACCCCTCCACTTT.